The next 3 T cell receptor beta chains were all read from a single sample in a study of OX40 agonist ivuxolimab in advanced cancers. Sequencing was performed with immunoSEQ multiplex PCR; in TCRdb, only in-frame clones are kept and a portion is missing. The sample lists 45,000 to 60,000 clones, roughly 91% occurring once. The specimen was CD4+ or CD8+ T cells sorted from blood, collected in a trial of the OX40 agonist ivuxolimab. The receptors come from an adult with an advanced solid tumor such as melanoma, head and neck, liver or kidney cancer.

The rearrangement joins TRBV2 to TRBJ2-1, with 7 bases lining up with TRBD2. Germline CDR1 is SNHLY and CDR2 is FYNNEI. The CDR3 is made up of 13 amino acids. The J segment lost 4 bases and the V segment lost 8 bases, leaving 5 bases of the junction unmatched. CDR3 in amino acids: CASGRAGYNEQFF. The CDR3 DNA sequence: TGTGCCAGCGGGAGGGCGGGATACAATGAGCAGTTCTTC.

Note on this clone: A read error may produce the germline difference seen at one junction end. This sequence joins TRBV9 and TRBJ1-2, with a possible D match to TRBD1 (6 bases). Germline V lookup: CDR1 SGDLS, CDR2 YYNGEE. This CDR3 has 13 residues. CDR3 DNA: TGTGCCAGCACCAATTCGGGGGCAGGGGAACCTTCTTTC. Translation gives CASTNSGAGEPSF.

The gene calls are TRBV7-8 and TRBJ1-2; D is uncertain. CDR1 SGHVS and CDR2 FQNEAQ come from the germline V gene. The CDR3 consists of 15 residues. Trimming cost V 2 bases and J 7 bases, with 17 bases left between them. For the CDR3, the DNA is TGTGCCAGCAGCTTAATTTTGGGTGCCCCTATTGGCTACACCTTC. Its translation: CASSLILGAPIGYTF.